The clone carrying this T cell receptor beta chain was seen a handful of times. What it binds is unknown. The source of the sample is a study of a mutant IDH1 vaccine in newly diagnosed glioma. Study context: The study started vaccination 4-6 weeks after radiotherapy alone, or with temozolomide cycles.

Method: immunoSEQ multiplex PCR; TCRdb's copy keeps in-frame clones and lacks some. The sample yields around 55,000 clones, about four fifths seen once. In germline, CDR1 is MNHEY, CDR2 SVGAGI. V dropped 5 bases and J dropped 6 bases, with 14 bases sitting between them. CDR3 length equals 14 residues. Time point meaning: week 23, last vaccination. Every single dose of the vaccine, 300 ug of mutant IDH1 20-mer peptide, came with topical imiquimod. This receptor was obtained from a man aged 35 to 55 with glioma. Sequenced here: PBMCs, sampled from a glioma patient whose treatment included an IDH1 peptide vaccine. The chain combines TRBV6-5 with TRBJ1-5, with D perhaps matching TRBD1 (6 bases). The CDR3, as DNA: TGTGCCAGCAGTGTAAGGGGGTGGAGTCAGCCCCAGCATTTT. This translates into CASSVRGWSQPQHF.